Listed below are T cell receptor beta chains from one sample, sequenced in a study of OX40 agonist ivuxolimab in advanced cancers. The protocol was immunoSEQ multiplex PCR, while the TCRdb copy is restricted to in-frame clones and leaves out a portion. The table includes tens of thousands of clones, roughly 80% detected once. Material: CD4+ or CD8+ T cells sorted from blood, obtained in a trial of the OX40 agonist ivuxolimab. These receptors were obtained from an adult with an advanced solid tumor such as melanoma, head and neck, liver or kidney cancer. The CDR3 runs from the conserved cysteine through the conserved F or W. The order of the fields is D gene, V gene, clone size, J gene, CDR3 protein, CDR3 DNA. D genes are given only for firm matches. Size tells how often a clone was seen (once, few, many) or the class of an expanded clone, and some rows leave it out.

d_gene: TRBD1
v_gene: TRBV2
abundance: .
j_gene: TRBJ1-2
CDR3aa: CASSTSPGQEYGYTF
CDR3nt: TGTGCCAGCAGCACTTCGCCAGGACAGGAATATGGCTACACCTTC

d_gene: .
v_gene: TRBV5-1
abundance: .
j_gene: TRBJ2-1
CDR3aa: CASSLANAGSSNEQFF
CDR3nt: TGCGCCAGCAGCTTGGCCAACGCGGGATCTTCTAATGAGCAGTTCTTC

d_gene: .
v_gene: TRBV19
abundance: .
j_gene: TRBJ1-2
CDR3aa: CASSRSRSDDYGYTF
CDR3nt: TGTGCCAGTAGTAGAAGCCGTTCAGATGACTATGGCTACACCTTC

d_gene: .
v_gene: TRBV6-1
abundance: .
j_gene: TRBJ2-7
CDR3aa: CASSEGDPYEQYF
CDR3nt: TGTGCCAGCAGTGAAGGGGACCCCTACGAGCAGTACTTC

d_gene: .
v_gene: TRBV6-5
abundance: .
j_gene: TRBJ1-5
CDR3aa: CASRRTNNQPQHF
CDR3nt: TGTGCCAGCAGGCGGACAAACAATCAGCCCCAGCATTTT

d_gene: .
v_gene: TRBV6-7
abundance: .
j_gene: TRBJ2-2
CDR3aa: CASSYSYGQESTGELFF
CDR3nt: TGTGCCAGCAGTTACTCGTATGGGCAGGAGAGCACCGGGGAGCTGTTTTTT

d_gene: .
v_gene: TRBV29-1
abundance: .
j_gene: TRBJ2-5
CDR3aa: CSISDGDFPQETQYF
CDR3nt: TGCAGCATTTCAGACGGGGACTTCCCCCAAGAGACCCAGTACTTC

d_gene: .
v_gene: TRBV19
abundance: .
j_gene: TRBJ1-4
CDR3aa: CASGPSGVIGEKLFF
CDR3nt: TGTGCCAGTGGGCCCAGCGGGGTGATTGGTGAAAAACTGTTTTTT

d_gene: .
v_gene: TRBV30
abundance: once
j_gene: TRBJ2-7
CDR3aa: CAWDPRGHEQYF
CDR3nt: TGTGCCTGGGATCCCAGGGGCCACGAGCAGTACTTC

d_gene: TRBD2
v_gene: TRBV13
abundance: few
j_gene: TRBJ2-3
CDR3aa: CASSSQVPGLAGVRTDTQYF
CDR3nt: TGTGCCAGCAGCTCACAGGTCCCGGGACTAGCGGGAGTTCGGACAGATACGCAGTATTTT

d_gene: .
v_gene: TRBV7-2
abundance: .
j_gene: TRBJ2-1
CDR3aa: CASSLAGGALYNEQFF
CDR3nt: TGTGCCAGCAGCTTAGCGGGGGGAGCATTATACAATGAGCAGTTCTTC

d_gene: .
v_gene: TRBV19
abundance: .
j_gene: TRBJ1-1
CDR3aa: CASTAWVGTEAFF
CDR3nt: TGTGCCAGTACGGCGTGGGTCGGCACTGAAGCTTTCTTT

d_gene: .
v_gene: TRBV5-1
abundance: .
j_gene: TRBJ2-5
CDR3aa: CASSLGSGDTSETQYF
CDR3nt: TGCGCCAGCAGCTTGGGGTCAGGCGACACCTCAGAGACCCAGTACTTC

d_gene: .
v_gene: TRBV5-1
abundance: .
j_gene: TRBJ2-5
CDR3aa: CASSLYQETQYF
CDR3nt: TGCGCCAGCAGCTTGTACCAAGAGACCCAGTACTTC

d_gene: .
v_gene: TRBV6-5
abundance: .
j_gene: TRBJ2-5
CDR3aa: CASSLGTWGETQYF
CDR3nt: TGTGCCAGCAGTCTCGGGACTTGGGGGGAGACCCAGTACTTC

d_gene: .
v_gene: TRBV2
abundance: once
j_gene: TRBJ1-3
CDR3aa: CASSSPARNTIYF
CDR3nt: TGTGCCAGCAGTTCCCCAGCGCGAAACACCATATATTTT

d_gene: TRBD2
v_gene: TRBV19
abundance: .
j_gene: TRBJ2-7
CDR3aa: CASSMDASGTSGYEQYF
CDR3nt: TGTGCCAGTAGTATGGATGCCTCCGGGACTAGCGGCTACGAGCAGTACTTC

d_gene: TRBD1
v_gene: TRBV5-1
abundance: .
j_gene: TRBJ1-2
CDR3aa: CASSLRTGLNYGYTF
CDR3nt: TGCGCCAGCAGCTTGAGGACAGGCCTGAACTATGGCTACACCTTC

d_gene: TRBD1
v_gene: TRBV4-3
abundance: .
j_gene: TRBJ1-3
CDR3aa: CASSQKATGVSGNTIYF
CDR3nt: TGCGCCAGCAGCCAAAAAGCCACAGGGGTCTCTGGAAACACCATATATTTT

d_gene: .
v_gene: TRBV10-2
abundance: .
j_gene: TRBJ1-2
CDR3aa: CASSESMSRRGGGYTF
CDR3nt: TGCGCCAGCAGTGAGTCGATGTCACGACGGGGGGGAGGCTACACCTTC

d_gene: .
v_gene: TRBV4-3
abundance: .
j_gene: TRBJ1-2
CDR3aa: CASSQAPADYGYTF
CDR3nt: TGCGCCAGCAGCCAAGCCCCGGCAGACTATGGCTACACCTTC

d_gene: .
v_gene: TRBV9
abundance: .
j_gene: TRBJ2-7
CDR3aa: CASSVGQGGTYEQYF
CDR3nt: TGTGCCAGCAGCGTAGGGCAGGGGGGAACCTACGAGCAGTACTTC

d_gene: TRBD1
v_gene: TRBV18
abundance: medium-sized
j_gene: TRBJ2-7
CDR3aa: CASSPSIRDRAAYEQYF
CDR3nt: TGTGCCAGCTCACCAAGTATCCGGGACAGGGCCGCCTACGAGCAGTACTTC

d_gene: .
v_gene: TRBV5-1
abundance: .
j_gene: TRBJ1-3
CDR3aa: CASSLAPGTGNTIYF
CDR3nt: TGCGCCAGCAGCTTGGCCCCAGGGACTGGAAACACCATATATTTT

d_gene: TRBD2
v_gene: TRBV7-3
abundance: .
j_gene: TRBJ2-1
CDR3aa: CASSLRLAGGSEQFF
CDR3nt: TGTGCCAGCAGCTTAAGGCTAGCGGGAGGCTCTGAGCAGTTCTTC

d_gene: TRBD1
v_gene: TRBV5-1
abundance: .
j_gene: TRBJ2-6
CDR3aa: CASSPGTGVSGANVLTF
CDR3nt: TGCGCCAGCAGCCCTGGGACAGGAGTCTCTGGGGCCAACGTCCTGACTTTC

d_gene: .
v_gene: TRBV18
abundance: .
j_gene: TRBJ1-4
CDR3aa: CASSPQIRGGNEKLFF
CDR3nt: TGTGCCAGCTCACCTCAAATCCGCGGGGGGAATGAAAAACTGTTTTTT

d_gene: .
v_gene: TRBV19
abundance: .
j_gene: TRBJ1-4
CDR3aa: CASSIERGNTNEKLFF
CDR3nt: TGTGCCAGTAGTATAGAAAGGGGGAACACTAATGAAAAACTGTTTTTT

d_gene: TRBD1
v_gene: TRBV12-5
abundance: .
j_gene: TRBJ1-3
CDR3aa: CASAATGGTGNTIYF
CDR3nt: TGTGCTAGTGCCGCTACAGGGGGAACCGGAAACACCATATATTTT

d_gene: .
v_gene: TRBV11-3
abundance: .
j_gene: TRBJ2-4
CDR3aa: CASSLSSLLAKNIQYF
CDR3nt: TGTGCCAGCAGCTTAAGCTCGCTGCTAGCCAAAAACATTCAGTACTTC

d_gene: .
v_gene: TRBV6-5
abundance: .
j_gene: TRBJ2-3
CDR3aa: CASTRRLGGTDTQYF
CDR3nt: TGTGCCAGCACCAGAAGACTAGGGGGCACAGATACGCAGTATTTT

d_gene: .
v_gene: TRBV6-1
abundance: .
j_gene: TRBJ2-7
CDR3aa: CASSELAGLPNEQYF
CDR3nt: TGTGCCAGCAGTGAACTGGCAGGACTTCCGAACGAGCAGTACTTC

d_gene: .
v_gene: TRBV11-3
abundance: .
j_gene: TRBJ2-5
CDR3aa: CASSLVRGVMKTQYF
CDR3nt: TGTGCCAGCAGCTTAGTTAGGGGGGTGATGAAGACCCAGTACTTC

d_gene: .
v_gene: TRBV6-1
abundance: once
j_gene: TRBJ1-3
CDR3aa: CASSESGNTIYF
CDR3nt: TGTGCCAGCAGTGAATCAGGAAACACCATATATTTT

d_gene: .
v_gene: TRBV19
abundance: .
j_gene: TRBJ2-6
CDR3aa: CASSMGSSGANVLTF
CDR3nt: TGTGCCAGTAGTATGGGGAGCTCTGGGGCCAACGTCCTGACTTTC

d_gene: .
v_gene: TRBV5-1
abundance: .
j_gene: TRBJ2-5
CDR3aa: CASSFEGTRVGTQYF
CDR3nt: TGCGCCAGCAGCTTTGAGGGCACCCGGGTGGGGACCCAGTACTTC

d_gene: .
v_gene: TRBV7-9
abundance: .
j_gene: TRBJ2-7
CDR3aa: CASSLVGGYEQYF
CDR3nt: TGTGCCAGCAGCTTAGTTGGGGGATACGAGCAGTACTTC

d_gene: .
v_gene: TRBV11-1
abundance: .
j_gene: TRBJ1-4
CDR3aa: CASSIRDGSEKLFF
CDR3nt: TGTGCCAGCAGCATCAGGGACGGGAGTGAAAAACTGTTTTTT

d_gene: .
v_gene: TRBV4-1
abundance: .
j_gene: TRBJ1-4
CDR3aa: CASTKGVGGEKLFF
CDR3nt: TGCGCCAGCACTAAAGGGGTAGGAGGCGAAAAACTGTTTTTT

d_gene: TRBD1
v_gene: TRBV27
abundance: once
j_gene: TRBJ2-7
CDR3aa: CASSPPGQAYF
CDR3nt: TGTGCCAGCAGTCCGCCGGGACAGGCCTACTTT

d_gene: .
v_gene: TRBV18
abundance: .
j_gene: TRBJ2-7
CDR3aa: CASSPGEAYEQYF
CDR3nt: TGTGCCAGCTCACCAGGGGAGGCCTACGAGCAGTACTTC

d_gene: TRBD2
v_gene: TRBV5-1
abundance: .
j_gene: TRBJ2-3
CDR3aa: CASSFSGGDADTQYF
CDR3nt: TGCGCCAGCAGCTTTAGCGGGGGGGACGCAGATACGCAGTATTTT

d_gene: TRBD1
v_gene: TRBV27
abundance: .
j_gene: TRBJ1-1
CDR3aa: CASSLGPGQGAGGTEAFF
CDR3nt: TGTGCCAGCAGTTTAGGGCCGGGACAGGGGGCCGGAGGCACTGAAGCTTTCTTT

d_gene: .
v_gene: TRBV6-1
abundance: .
j_gene: TRBJ2-7
CDR3aa: CAHRSGGSYEQYF
CDR3nt: TGTGCCCACAGATCAGGCGGGTCCTACGAGCAGTACTTC

d_gene: TRBD2
v_gene: TRBV7-6
abundance: .
j_gene: TRBJ2-5
CDR3aa: CASSYDGTSVQETQYF
CDR3nt: TGTGCCAGCAGTTATGACGGGACTAGCGTACAAGAGACCCAGTACTTC

d_gene: .
v_gene: TRBV6-5
abundance: once
j_gene: TRBJ2-1
CDR3aa: CASSYSGWASPFF
CDR3nt: TGTGCCAGCAGTTACTCAGGGTGGGCCTCCCCGTTCTTC

d_gene: .
v_gene: TRBV13
abundance: .
j_gene: TRBJ1-2
CDR3aa: CASSLSGRSQVDGYTF
CDR3nt: TGTGCCAGCAGCTTATCCGGCCGATCACAGGTCGATGGCTACACCTTC

d_gene: TRBD1
v_gene: TRBV5-4
abundance: .
j_gene: TRBJ2-7
CDR3aa: CASSQGQGRYEQYF
CDR3nt: TGTGCCAGCAGCCAAGGACAGGGGAGGTACGAGCAGTACTTC

d_gene: .
v_gene: TRBV6-6
abundance: .
j_gene: TRBJ1-1
CDR3aa: CASSYPRTEAFF
CDR3nt: TGTGCCAGCAGTTACCCAAGGACTGAAGCTTTCTTT

d_gene: .
v_gene: TRBV28
abundance: .
j_gene: TRBJ1-5
CDR3aa: CASRGGSNQPQHF
CDR3nt: TGTGCCAGCAGAGGAGGCAGCAATCAGCCCCAGCATTTT

d_gene: .
v_gene: TRBV11-3
abundance: few
j_gene: TRBJ2-7
CDR3aa: CASSLGPPISYQQYF
CDR3nt: TGTGCCAGCAGCTTGGGCCCCCCCATATCCTACCAGCAGTACTTC

d_gene: .
v_gene: TRBV19
abundance: .
j_gene: TRBJ2-1
CDR3aa: CASSIEGFYNEQFF
CDR3nt: TGTGCCAGTAGTATAGAGGGGTTCTACAATGAGCAGTTCTTC

d_gene: .
v_gene: TRBV7-9
abundance: .
j_gene: TRBJ1-6
CDR3aa: CASSLGTANSPLHF
CDR3nt: TGTGCCAGCAGCTTAGGGACAGCTAATTCACCCCTCCACTTT

d_gene: TRBD1
v_gene: TRBV7-7
abundance: .
j_gene: TRBJ2-3
CDR3aa: CASSHPGQTDTQYF
CDR3nt: TGTGCCAGCAGCCATCCGGGACAGACAGATACGCAGTATTTT

d_gene: TRBD1
v_gene: TRBV29-1
abundance: .
j_gene: TRBJ1-2
CDR3aa: CSSRGGDYGYTF
CDR3nt: TGCAGCTCCAGGGGGGGCGACTATGGCTACACCTTC

d_gene: .
v_gene: TRBV5-4
abundance: .
j_gene: TRBJ1-2
CDR3aa: CASSPGRTGAGYTF
CDR3nt: TGTGCCAGCAGCCCCGGGCGCACCGGGGCTGGCTACACCTTC

d_gene: .
v_gene: TRBV5-6
abundance: once
j_gene: TRBJ2-7
CDR3aa: CASSLTGGRTYEQYF
CDR3nt: TGTGCCAGCAGCTTGACCGGGGGGCGTACTTACGAGCAGTACTTC

d_gene: .
v_gene: TRBV18
abundance: once
j_gene: TRBJ2-7
CDR3aa: CASSPLSSYEQYF
CDR3nt: TGTGCCAGCTCACCTTTGAGCTCCTACGAGCAGTACTTC